This paragraph covers one T cell receptor (beta chain) sequence. This entry comes from a study of cytomegalovirus exposure and HLA in healthy donors. PCR used 60 Vbeta primers and 13 Jbeta primers. Generated by immunoSEQ multiplex PCR, the TCRdb table keeps only in-frame clones and is missing some. The sample holds 150,000 to 200,000 clones, over 65% seen once. This clonotype originated in a man in his forties in good health and CMV-seropositive. The sample taken for sequencing was PBMCs.

Here the CDR3 reads CASSVDRLAGAYEQYF. The CDR3 nucleotides read TGTGCCAGCAGCGTAGATCGGCTAGCGGGGGCCTACGAGCAGTACTTC. The V and J genes are TRBV9 and TRBJ2-7; the match to TRBD2 covers 10 bases. With V trimmed by 0 bases and J by 2 bases, 5 bases remained unmatched. The CDR3 contains 16 residues. Germline-derived CDR1 and CDR2 are SGDLS and YYNGEE.